This T cell receptor beta chain is drawn from a study of beta chain features in type 1 diabetes. In germline, CDR1 is MDHEN, CDR2 SYDVKM. V lost 7 bases and J 0 bases, leaving 10 bases between the germline ends. The CDR3 is 13 residues long. Reverse transcribing all isolated RNA meant expressed TCRB transcripts were sequenced. Read counts averaged around 3.6 million for samples of naive, central memory and regulatory T cells. Assay used: immunoSEQ multiplex PCR; TCRdb lists only in-frame clones, some missing. The profile shows 450,000 to 600,000 clones, about 32% of them singletons. The V call is TRBV28, the J call TRBJ2-7; D may be TRBD2 (5 bases). Sequenced sample: naive CD4+ T cells from blood. This receptor was taken from a man aged 18-30 years in good health. Here the CDR3 reads CASNQAGSYEQYF. In DNA form, the CDR3 reads TGTGCCAGCAATCAGGCGGGCTCCTACGAGCAGTACTTC.